This is a list of T cell receptor beta chains from one sample in a study of blood T cell repertoires in COVID-19. This table comes from immunoSEQ multiplex PCR, and its TCRdb copy is limited to in-frame clones, with some not included. This sample has fewer than 500,000 clones, with approximately 90% found just once. Material for sequencing was PBMCs or T cells enriched from blood (not recorded which). The receptors were gathered from a woman in her late teens or twenties with acute COVID-19. The CDR3 runs from the conserved cysteine through the conserved F or W. D genes are given only for firm matches. The size field is filled for only some rows; it gives once, few, many or a size class.

j_gene: TRBJ1-1
v_gene: TRBV16
abundance: .
d_gene: TRBD1
CDR3nt: TGTGCCAGCAGCCCCGGACAGGGTCTGACTGAAGCTTTCTTT
CDR3aa: CASSPGQGLTEAFF

j_gene: TRBJ1-2
v_gene: TRBV3-1/TRBV3-2
abundance: once
d_gene: .
CDR3nt: TGTGCCAGCAGCCAAGAAGGTCGCGGGCACTATGGCTACACCTTC
CDR3aa: CASSQEGRGHYGYTF

j_gene: TRBJ1-2
v_gene: TRBV6-6
abundance: .
d_gene: .
CDR3nt: TGTGCCAGCAGCTCAGGGATTAACTATGGCTACACCTTC
CDR3aa: CASSSGINYGYTF

j_gene: TRBJ2-3
v_gene: TRBV7-2
abundance: .
d_gene: TRBD2
CDR3nt: TGTGCCAGCAGCCAAGGACTAGCGCAAGATACGCAGTATTTT
CDR3aa: CASSQGLAQDTQYF

j_gene: TRBJ2-7
v_gene: TRBV28
abundance: .
d_gene: TRBD2
CDR3nt: TGTGCCAGCAGTTCTCCTCGGAAAGCGGGGGGCCCATCCGACTACGAGCAGTACTTC
CDR3aa: CASSSPRKAGGPSDYEQYF

j_gene: TRBJ2-3
v_gene: TRBV10-1
abundance: .
d_gene: TRBD2
CDR3nt: TGCGCCAGCAGCCCGGGACTAGCGGGAGATACGCAGTATTTT
CDR3aa: CASSPGLAGDTQYF

j_gene: TRBJ2-3
v_gene: TRBV11-3
abundance: .
d_gene: .
CDR3nt: TGTGCCAGCAGCTTAGGGCAGGGTACTACGCAGTATTTT
CDR3aa: CASSLGQGTTQYF

j_gene: TRBJ2-3
v_gene: TRBV27
abundance: .
d_gene: .
CDR3nt: TGTGCCAGCAAGCTTTTCGGGGGTAGCACAGATACGCAGTATTTT
CDR3aa: CASKLFGGSTDTQYF

j_gene: TRBJ2-5
v_gene: TRBV4-1
abundance: once
d_gene: .
CDR3nt: TGCGCCAGCAGCCCCAAGGGGTTAGAGACCCAGTACTTC
CDR3aa: CASSPKGLETQYF

j_gene: TRBJ2-2
v_gene: TRBV6-2/TRBV6-3
abundance: .
d_gene: TRBD2
CDR3nt: TGTGCCAGCAGTTATACTAGCGGGAAAGGATGGAACACCGGGGAGCTGTTTTTT
CDR3aa: CASSYTSGKGWNTGELFF

j_gene: TRBJ2-5
v_gene: TRBV9
abundance: .
d_gene: TRBD2
CDR3nt: TGTGCCAGCACCTCGGGGGGTCGAGAGACCCAGTACTTC
CDR3aa: CASTSGGRETQYF

j_gene: TRBJ2-2
v_gene: TRBV2
abundance: .
d_gene: TRBD1
CDR3nt: TGTGCCAGCAGTTTAGACAGGGCCACCGGGGAGCTGTTTTTT
CDR3aa: CASSLDRATGELFF

j_gene: TRBJ1-5
v_gene: TRBV6-5
abundance: .
d_gene: .
CDR3nt: TGTGCCAGCACCGGACAGCCCAATCAGCCCCAGCATTTT
CDR3aa: CASTGQPNQPQHF

j_gene: TRBJ1-2
v_gene: TRBV28
abundance: .
d_gene: TRBD1
CDR3nt: TGTGCCAGTGTAACAGGGGGCAACTATGGCTACACCTTC
CDR3aa: CASVTGGNYGYTF

j_gene: TRBJ1-2
v_gene: TRBV11-2
abundance: .
d_gene: TRBD1
CDR3nt: TGTGCCAGCAGCGGGGACAGGGCCGTTAACTATGGCTACACCTTC
CDR3aa: CASSGDRAVNYGYTF

j_gene: TRBJ2-5
v_gene: TRBV7-8
abundance: .
d_gene: TRBD1
CDR3nt: TGTGCCAGCAGCACAAACCAACAGACAGGGGTGGAGACCCAGTACTTC
CDR3aa: CASSTNQQTGVETQYF

j_gene: TRBJ2-7
v_gene: TRBV25-1
abundance: .
d_gene: .
CDR3nt: TGTGCCAGCAGTGAATACCGCCGATGGGGAGACGAGCAGTACTTC
CDR3aa: CASSEYRRWGDEQYF

j_gene: TRBJ2-1
v_gene: TRBV5-5
abundance: .
d_gene: .
CDR3nt: TGTGCCAGCAGCTTCAGGGGGGTTGGAGGGATCAATGAGCAGTTCTTC
CDR3aa: CASSFRGVGGINEQFF

j_gene: TRBJ1-4
v_gene: TRBV6-5
abundance: .
d_gene: .
CDR3nt: TGTGCCAGCAGTTACTCCGGGACACTGCGGGAAAAACTGTTTTTT
CDR3aa: CASSYSGTLREKLFF

j_gene: TRBJ1-3
v_gene: TRBV28
abundance: many
d_gene: TRBD1
CDR3nt: TGTGCCAGCAGTAATTACAGGGGTTCAGGAAACACCATATATTTT
CDR3aa: CASSNYRGSGNTIYF

j_gene: TRBJ1-1
v_gene: TRBV29-1
abundance: .
d_gene: TRBD1
CDR3nt: TGCAGCGTGTATGCAGGGGGCAGGAACACTGAAGCTTTCTTT
CDR3aa: CSVYAGGRNTEAFF

j_gene: TRBJ2-7
v_gene: TRBV27
abundance: .
d_gene: .
CDR3nt: TGTGCCAGCAGCTCTGGGGCGGTCTCCTACGAGCAGTACTTC
CDR3aa: CASSSGAVSYEQYF

j_gene: TRBJ2-1
v_gene: TRBV27
abundance: few
d_gene: TRBD2
CDR3nt: TGTGCCAGCAGATTCGGGACTAGCGGGACTAGTAATGAGCAGTTCTTC
CDR3aa: CASRFGTSGTSNEQFF

j_gene: TRBJ1-1
v_gene: TRBV2
abundance: .
d_gene: .
CDR3nt: TGTGCCAGCGGGGTGGGGGCGCCCACTGAAGCTTTCTTT
CDR3aa: CASGVGAPTEAFF

j_gene: TRBJ1-2
v_gene: TRBV30
abundance: .
d_gene: TRBD1
CDR3nt: TGTGCCTGGAGGACCGGGACAGATTACACCTTC
CDR3aa: CAWRTGTDYTF

j_gene: TRBJ1-1
v_gene: TRBV15
abundance: .
d_gene: TRBD1
CDR3nt: TGTGCCACCAGCAGGGGACAGATGAACACTGAAGCTTTCTTT
CDR3aa: CATSRGQMNTEAFF

j_gene: TRBJ1-2
v_gene: TRBV7-2
abundance: .
d_gene: TRBD1
CDR3nt: TGTGCCAGCAGCTTGGGACAGGGGTCCTATGGCTACACCTTC
CDR3aa: CASSLGQGSYGYTF

j_gene: TRBJ2-1
v_gene: TRBV7-2
abundance: .
d_gene: .
CDR3nt: TGTGCCAGCAGCCCCCGTAATGAGCAGTTCTTC
CDR3aa: CASSPRNEQFF

j_gene: TRBJ1-2
v_gene: TRBV2
abundance: .
d_gene: TRBD1
CDR3nt: TGTGCCAGGCTCGGACAGGGGGCGAATGGCTACACCTTC
CDR3aa: CARLGQGANGYTF

j_gene: TRBJ2-5
v_gene: TRBV6-5
abundance: once
d_gene: TRBD2
CDR3nt: TGTGCCAGCAGTTACGAAACTAGCGGGAGGGAAGAGACCCAGTACTTC
CDR3aa: CASSYETSGREETQYF

j_gene: TRBJ1-2
v_gene: TRBV5-1
abundance: .
d_gene: TRBD1
CDR3nt: TGCGCCAGCAGCTTTACCGGGACAGGGGATGGCTACACCTTC
CDR3aa: CASSFTGTGDGYTF

j_gene: TRBJ2-6
v_gene: TRBV5-4
abundance: .
d_gene: .
CDR3nt: TGTGCCAGCAAGGGTGTTGGCAGGGGAGTTGCTGGGGCCAACGTCCTGACTTTC
CDR3aa: CASKGVGRGVAGANVLTF

j_gene: TRBJ1-6
v_gene: TRBV2
abundance: few
d_gene: .
CDR3nt: TGTGCCAGCATCCGGACAGTTAATTCACCCCTCCACTTT
CDR3aa: CASIRTVNSPLHF

j_gene: TRBJ1-2
v_gene: TRBV7-9
abundance: .
d_gene: TRBD1
CDR3nt: TGTGCCAGCAGTGCCCCAGGGGGAAACTATGGCTACACCTTC
CDR3aa: CASSAPGGNYGYTF

j_gene: TRBJ2-7
v_gene: TRBV4-1
abundance: .
d_gene: TRBD1
CDR3nt: TGCGCCAGCAGCCAAAACCGGGACAGTTTCTACGAGCAGTACTTC
CDR3aa: CASSQNRDSFYEQYF

j_gene: TRBJ2-2
v_gene: TRBV10-3
abundance: few
d_gene: .
CDR3nt: TGTGCCATCACCTTAGGGGGGAACACCGGGGAGCTGTTTTTT
CDR3aa: CAITLGGNTGELFF

j_gene: TRBJ2-5
v_gene: TRBV3-1/TRBV3-2
abundance: .
d_gene: .
CDR3nt: TGTGCCAGCAGCCAAGTTCCCAGGTTAGAGACCCAGTACTTC
CDR3aa: CASSQVPRLETQYF

j_gene: TRBJ1-6
v_gene: TRBV2
abundance: .
d_gene: .
CDR3nt: TGTGCCAGCAGTGAATATAGGGGTTCGACACCCCTCCACTTT
CDR3aa: CASSEYRGSTPLHF

j_gene: TRBJ2-7
v_gene: TRBV27
abundance: .
d_gene: TRBD2
CDR3nt: TGTGCCAGCACCGCCGGGACTAGGGGCTACGAGCAGTACTTC
CDR3aa: CASTAGTRGYEQYF

j_gene: TRBJ2-7
v_gene: TRBV12-3/TRBV12-4
abundance: .
d_gene: .
CDR3nt: TGTGCCAGCAGTTTCCAGGGGATTGGCGAGCAGTACTTC
CDR3aa: CASSFQGIGEQYF

j_gene: TRBJ2-3
v_gene: TRBV6-2/TRBV6-3
abundance: few
d_gene: .
CDR3nt: TGTGCCAGCAGCGGCGGTTACACAGATACGCAGTATTTT
CDR3aa: CASSGGYTDTQYF

j_gene: TRBJ1-2
v_gene: TRBV2
abundance: .
d_gene: .
CDR3nt: TGTGCCAGCAGTGAGTTCACGGGAGGCTACACCTTC
CDR3aa: CASSEFTGGYTF

j_gene: TRBJ1-5
v_gene: TRBV6-5
abundance: .
d_gene: TRBD1
CDR3nt: TGTGCCAGCAGTATTGACAGGGATAAGGCCCAGCATTTT
CDR3aa: CASSIDRDKAQHF

j_gene: TRBJ1-5
v_gene: TRBV16
abundance: .
d_gene: .
CDR3nt: TGTGCCAGCAGCCCGAGTCGGTCAGGGGTGAGCAATCAGCCCCAGCATTTT
CDR3aa: CASSPSRSGVSNQPQHF

j_gene: TRBJ2-7
v_gene: TRBV18
abundance: .
d_gene: TRBD1
CDR3nt: TGTGCCAGCTCACCAACAGGGGGCGGGTACGAGCAGTACTTC
CDR3aa: CASSPTGGGYEQYF

j_gene: TRBJ1-3
v_gene: TRBV10-3
abundance: once
d_gene: TRBD1
CDR3nt: TGTGCCATCACTTCGGACAGGGGGAACACCATATATTTT
CDR3aa: CAITSDRGNTIYF

j_gene: TRBJ1-1
v_gene: TRBV12-5
abundance: .
d_gene: .
CDR3nt: TGTGCTGCGACCCTCCGGGGGGTTACTGAAGCTTTCTTT
CDR3aa: CAATLRGVTEAFF

j_gene: TRBJ2-7
v_gene: TRBV28
abundance: .
d_gene: .
CDR3nt: TGTGCCAGCAGTTTGAGGGCAGACTGGAGCTCCTACGAGCAGTACTTC
CDR3aa: CASSLRADWSSYEQYF